This T cell receptor (beta chain) was retrieved from a study of a mutant IDH1 vaccine in newly diagnosed glioma. Regarding time point: week 47, end of study. Each dose of the vaccine consisted of 300 ug of mutant IDH1 20-mer peptide, with topical imiquimod. Worth noting for this clone: Its cognate antigen is unknown.

This CDR3 is 12 amino acids long. Per the germline V gene, CDR1 is SQVTM and CDR2 is ANQGSEA. Between the trimmed V and J ends, which lost 4 bases and 5 bases, there was a span of 10 bases. Assay used: immunoSEQ multiplex PCR; TCRdb lists only in-frame clones, some missing. The profile shows about 85,000 clones, roughly 90% of them singletons. General study results and limits: Of the patients, 85% to 95% had vaccine-induced immune responses.

This sample comprised PBMCs, obtained from a glioma patient whose treatment included an IDH1 peptide vaccine. The TCR originated in a woman aged 50 to 65 with glioma. V and J are TRBV29-1 and TRBJ2-3; TRBD1 is a possible D gene (6 bases). The CDR3 loop reads CSVATGLDTQYF. Written as DNA, the CDR3 is TGCAGCGTTGCAACAGGGTTAGATACGCAGTATTTT.